Described below is a single T cell receptor beta chain sequence and its context. Its target is unknown. This record belongs to a study of cytomegalovirus exposure and HLA in healthy donors. This CDR3 contains 14 residues. The germline V gene encodes CDR1 MDHEN and CDR2 SYDVKM. Trimming removed 5 bases from V and 2 bases from J, with 12 bases in between. Using immunoSEQ multiplex PCR, the repertoire was profiled, and TCRdb retains in-frame clones only, with some absent. Among under 100,000 clones listed, 95% were seen once. From the approximately 120-subject validation cohort, which was separate from the approximately 670-subject first cohort, the donors were drawn. Study-level points and caveats: Overall, approximately 150 TCR beta chains were annotated as cytomegalovirus-associated.

This chain uses TRBV28 with TRBJ2-5, with D possibly matching TRBD1 (6 bases). This TCR was recovered from a woman aged 18 to 35 in good health and CMV-seronegative. Material for sequencing was PBMCs. The CDR3 spells CASSDQGSQETQYF. The CDR3 coding sequence is TGTGCCAGCAGTGACCAGGGGTCGCAAGAGACCCAGTACTTC.